Below, 21 T cell receptor beta chains from the same sample are listed, as sequenced in a study of cytomegalovirus exposure and HLA in healthy donors. TCRdb keeps only in-frame clones here, not all; method: immunoSEQ multiplex PCR. The repertoire holds 130,000 or so clones, with over 65% as singletons. The sample taken for sequencing was PBMCs. All receptors come from a woman in her 30s in good health and CMV-seronegative.

This clone turned up a few times. The same CDR3 can be traced to other DNA sequences in this sample. The CDR3 DNA reads TGTGCCAGCAGCCTACAAGAGACCCAGTACTTC. Translating gives CASSLQETQYF. The V call is TRBV6-6, the J call TRBJ2-5; D gene unclear. Germline values: CDR1 MNHNY, CDR2 SVGAGI (reference sequence). This CDR3 has 11 residues. V gave up 6 bases and J gave up 2 bases, with 4 bases separating them.

The V call is TRBV5-8, the J call TRBJ1-2, with a weak D call TRBD1 (5 bases). Germline V gene lookup returns CDR1 SGHTS and CDR2 YDEGEE. This CDR3 spans 11 amino acids. V lost 0 bases and J 11 bases, leaving 8 bases between the germline ends. CDR3 sequence (DNA): TGTGCCAGCAGCTTGGCGGGGGGTTACACCTTC. Its translation: CASSLAGGYTF.

This sequence joins TRBV5-1 and TRBJ2-2; maybe TRBD1 (5 bases). This CDR3 is built from 14 residues. Germline V gene data show CDR1 as SGHRS and CDR2 as YFSETQ. The V and J ends lost 3 bases and 5 bases respectively, with 11 bases between them. CDR3 bases: TGCGCCAGCAGCTCCGACAGTCAGACCGGGGAGCTGTTTTTT. Its protein is CASSSDSQTGELFF.

The V call is TRBV5-1, the J call TRBJ1-2, with a tentative D call TRBD1 (6 bases). Trimming left V 0 bases short and J 7 bases short, with 13 bases between. The CDR3 has 14 amino acids. Germline-derived CDR1 and CDR2 are SGHRS and YFSETQ. The CDR3 protein is CASSLDGTNGGYTF. DNA for the CDR3: TGCGCCAGCAGCTTGGATGGGACAAACGGTGGCTACACCTTC.

This sequence joins TRBV29-1 and TRBJ2-1; TRBD2 matches at 12 bases. Unmatched junction bases numbered 12, after V lost 0 bases and J lost 12 bases. CDR3 length equals 16 residues. CDR1 and CDR2 (germline): SQVTM, ANQGSEA. The CDR3 loop is CSVEDGLAGPTLRQFF. The CDR3, as DNA: TGCAGCGTTGAAGATGGACTAGCGGGGCCAACCCTCCGGCAGTTCTTC.

This CDR3 reads CASSLRGGDEKLFF. The CDR3 region has the DNA TGTGCCAGCAGCTTGCGCGGGGGGGATGAAAAACTGTTTTTT. The chain is built from TRBV5-5 and TRBJ1-4; a possible D gene is TRBD1 (5 bases). The CDR3 spans 14 residues. With 1 base removed from V and 6 bases from J, the gap between germline ends came to 10 bases. The V gene's germline CDR1 is SGHKS and CDR2 YYEKEE (reference sequence).

The rearrangement uses TRBV19 and TRBJ1-2; D not resolved. There are 15 residues in the CDR3. V gave up 3 bases and J gave up 6 bases, with 17 bases separating them. Germline CDR1 is LNHDA and CDR2 is SQIVND (reference sequence). The CDR3 DNA follows: TGTGCCAGTAGTATCGGCCAGGAATTAGTTGATGGCTACACCTTC. This codes for CASSIGQELVDGYTF.

This clone was recorded once. The chain uses TRBV5-1 and TRBJ1-1; 9 positions match TRBD1. The CDR3 is made up of 16 amino acids. From germline, CDR1 is SGHRS and CDR2 YFSETQ. After removal of 1 base from V and 3 bases from J, the junction contained 7 bases not matched to a gene. The CDR3 DNA sequence: TGCGCCAGCAGCTTGTGGTCGACAGGGGGAGACACTGAAGCTTTCTTT. Translated, it gives CASSLWSTGGDTEAFF.

This clone was detected once. The chain recombines TRBV29-1 with TRBJ2-5; 9 bases line up with TRBD2. With V trimmed by 6 bases and J by 5 bases, 13 bases remained unmatched. This CDR3 has 15 residues. CDR1 and CDR2 from the germline V gene are SQVTM and ANQGSEA. This CDR3 reads CSVTKLRGGGETQYF. The CDR3 DNA follows: TGCAGCGTCACAAAACTGCGGGGGGGCGGGGAGACCCAGTACTTC.

This clone came up once. The J gene is TRBJ1-4, the V gene TRBV2; 8 bases align to TRBD1. Germline V gene lookup returns CDR1 SNHLY and CDR2 FYNNEI. Trimming took 5 bases from V and 8 from J; bases not matched to a gene: 7. This CDR3 region has 14 residues. CDR3 loop: CASSFDRGEEKLFF. In DNA form, the CDR3 reads TGTGCCAGCAGTTTTGACAGGGGCGAGGAAAAACTGTTTTTT.

The chain is built from TRBV5-8 and TRBJ1-2; D gene ambiguous. The V and J ends lost 4 bases and 4 bases respectively, with 14 bases between them. The germline V gene encodes CDR1 SGHTS and CDR2 YDEGEE. The CDR3 covers 14 residues. The CDR3: CASSELGVAYGYTF. CDR3 sequence (DNA): TGTGCCAGCAGCGAGCTCGGGGTGGCCTATGGCTACACCTTC.

The CDR3 sequence: CASSQERLLQETQYF. The CDR3 region has the DNA TGCGCCAGCAGCCAAGAGAGACTACTACAAGAGACCCAGTACTTC. The chain has TRBV4-3 and TRBJ2-5, with D perhaps matching TRBD2 (5 bases). The V end lost 0 bases, the J end lost 2 bases, and 10 bases lay between the germline ends. CDR1 is LGHNA, CDR2 YSLEER, per germline. The CDR3 contains 15 residues.

V gene TRBV5-4 combines with J gene TRBJ2-2; possibly TRBD2 for D (5 bases). CDR3 length equals 14 residues. Trimming shortened V by 5 bases and J by 0 bases, and 8 bases separated the two germline ends. Germline V gene lookup returns CDR1 SGHNT and CDR2 YYREEE (reference sequence). The CDR3 spells CASSRETNTGELFF. CDR3 nucleotides: TGTGCCAGCAGTCGGGAAACGAACACCGGGGAGCTGTTTTTT.

The chain joins TRBV4-1 to TRBJ2-7; 11 bases agree with TRBD2. The J segment lost 3 bases and the V segment lost 3 bases, leaving 4 bases of the junction unmatched. In germline, CDR1 is MGHRA, CDR2 YSYEKL. CDR3 length: 15 amino acids. The CDR3 DNA sequence: TGCGCCAGCAGCCAGCCGACTAGCGGGGACTACGAGCAGTACTTC. Encoded protein: CASSQPTSGDYEQYF.

The rearrangement links TRBV7-2 to TRBJ1-2, with D perhaps matching TRBD1 (5 bases). CDR3 length: 15 residues. The V end lost 2 bases, the J end lost 5 bases, and 15 bases lay between the germline ends. The germline gives CDR1 SGHTA, CDR2 FQGNSA. As DNA, the CDR3 is TGTGCCAGCAGCTTAAGGTTTGGGACTCCATATGGCTACACCTTC. This encodes CASSLRFGTPYGYTF.

The chain combines TRBV27 with TRBJ1-5; D perhaps matches TRBD1 (5 bases). The CDR3 spans 15 residues. Trimming removed 2 bases at V and 5 bases at J, with 13 bases between. Per germline, CDR1 MNHEY and CDR2 SMNVEV (reference sequence). The DNA of the CDR3 is TGTGCCAGCAGTTTAAGGCTGACAGCTGATCAGCCCCAGCATTTT. Amino acids: CASSLRLTADQPQHF.

For this clone: Mismatch with germline at one junction end may stem from a read error. The rearrangement links TRBV19 to TRBJ2-5; 8 bases map to TRBD1. Germline CDR1 reads LNHDA; CDR2 reads SQIVND (reference sequence). CDR3 size: 16 residues. The CDR3 DNA sequence: TGTGCCAGTAGTTTAGACAGGGGCTTCTCCCGAGAGACCCAGTACTTC. Protein: CASSLDRGFSRETQYF.

This sequence joins TRBV30 and TRBJ2-1; TRBD1 agrees at 9 bases. With V trimmed by 3 bases and J by 4 bases, 1 base remained unmatched. CDR1 is GTSNPN and CDR2 is SVGIG in the germline V gene (reference sequence). This CDR3 region has 13 residues. CDR3 region: CAWRGQGYNEQFF. Here the CDR3 DNA reads TGTGCCTGGAGGGGACAGGGTTACAATGAGCAGTTCTTC.

This clone showed up just a few times. The V call is TRBV6-5, the J call TRBJ1-1; TRBD1 might be the D (5 bases). Trimming stripped 0 bases from V and 0 bases from J, with 5 bases between. Germline V gene data show CDR1 as MNHEY and CDR2 as SVGAGI. The CDR3 is 14 amino acids. The CDR3 nucleotides read TGTGCCAGCAGTTACTCGACAGTGAACACTGAAGCTTTCTTT. Protein product: CASSYSTVNTEAFF.

This chain joins TRBV27 and TRBJ2-1; a weak D match, TRBD2 (6 bases). Trimming took off 2 bases at V and 5 bases at J, with 13 bases between the two ends. The CDR3 extends over 15 amino acids. CDR1 is MNHEY, CDR2 SMNVEV, per germline (reference sequence). CDR3 sequence: CASSLASRGNNEQFF. CDR3 DNA: TGTGCCAGCAGTTTAGCTTCCCGGGGGAACAATGAGCAGTTCTTC.

The chain combines TRBV25-1 with TRBJ1-2; weak D call: TRBD1 (6 bases). The germline gives CDR1 MGHDK, CDR2 SYGVNS. V lost 6 bases and J lost 12, with 23 bases in between. The CDR3 totals 14 residues. CDR3 region: CASRWWAGDSADTF. The CDR3 DNA sequence: TGTGCCAGCAGGTGGTGGGCAGGGGATTCGGCGGACACCTTC.